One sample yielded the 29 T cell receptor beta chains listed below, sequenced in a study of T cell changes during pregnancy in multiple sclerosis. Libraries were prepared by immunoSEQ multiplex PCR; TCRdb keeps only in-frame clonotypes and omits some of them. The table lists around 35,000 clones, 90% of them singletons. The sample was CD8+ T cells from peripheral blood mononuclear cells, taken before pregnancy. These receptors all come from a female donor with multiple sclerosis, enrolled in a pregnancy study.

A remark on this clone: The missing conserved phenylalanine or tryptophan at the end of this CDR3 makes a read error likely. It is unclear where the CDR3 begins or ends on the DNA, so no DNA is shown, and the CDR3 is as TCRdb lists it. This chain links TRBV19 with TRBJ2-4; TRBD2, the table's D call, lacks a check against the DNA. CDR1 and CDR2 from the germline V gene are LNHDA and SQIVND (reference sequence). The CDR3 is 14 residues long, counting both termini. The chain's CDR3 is CASSPSQRGLAERV.

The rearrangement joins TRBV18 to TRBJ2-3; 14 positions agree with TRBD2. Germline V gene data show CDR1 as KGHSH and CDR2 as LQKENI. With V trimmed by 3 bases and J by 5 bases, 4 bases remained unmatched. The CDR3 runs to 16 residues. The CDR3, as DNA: TGTGCCAGCTCACCCGGACTAGCGGGAGGTGGAGATACGCAGTATTTT. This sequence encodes CASSPGLAGGGDTQYF.

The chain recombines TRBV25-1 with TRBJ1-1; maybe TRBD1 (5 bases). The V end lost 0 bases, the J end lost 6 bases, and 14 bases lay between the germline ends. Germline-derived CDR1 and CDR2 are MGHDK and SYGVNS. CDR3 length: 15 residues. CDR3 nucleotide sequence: TGTGCCAGCAGTGAATATGGGGCACTCGACCCTGAAGCTTTCTTT. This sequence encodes CASSEYGALDPEAFF.

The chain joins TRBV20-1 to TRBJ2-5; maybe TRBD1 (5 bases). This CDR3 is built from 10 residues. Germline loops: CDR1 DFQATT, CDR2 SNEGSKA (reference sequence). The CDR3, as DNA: TGCACCCTCCCAGGGGAGACCCAGTACTTC. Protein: CTLPGETQYF.

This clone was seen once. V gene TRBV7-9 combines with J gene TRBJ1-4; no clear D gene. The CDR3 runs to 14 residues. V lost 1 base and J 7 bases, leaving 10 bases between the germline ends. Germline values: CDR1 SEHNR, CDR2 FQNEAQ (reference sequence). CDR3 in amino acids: CASSLELDTEKLFF. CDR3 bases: TGTGCCAGCAGCTTAGAGCTAGATACTGAAAAACTGTTTTTT.

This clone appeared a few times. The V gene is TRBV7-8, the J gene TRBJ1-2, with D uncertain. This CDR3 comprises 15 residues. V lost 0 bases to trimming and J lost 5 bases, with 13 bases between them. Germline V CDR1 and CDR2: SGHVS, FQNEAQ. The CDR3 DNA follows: TGTGCCAGCAGCTTAGCTCCACCACCGGGGTATGGCTACACCTTC. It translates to CASSLAPPPGYGYTF.

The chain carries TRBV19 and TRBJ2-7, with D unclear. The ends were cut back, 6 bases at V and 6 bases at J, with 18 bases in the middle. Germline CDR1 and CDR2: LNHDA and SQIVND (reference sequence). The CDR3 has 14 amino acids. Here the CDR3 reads CASSPRRVPLEQYF. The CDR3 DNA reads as TGTGCCAGTAGCCCCCGCCGGGTTCCGCTCGAGCAGTACTTC. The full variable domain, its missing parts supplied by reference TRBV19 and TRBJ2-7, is DGGITQSPKYLFRKEGQNVTLSCEQNLNHDAMYWYRQDPGQGLRLIYYSQIVNDFQKGDIAEGYSVSREKKESFPLTVTSAQKNPTAFYLCASSPRRVPLEQYFGPGTRLTVT.

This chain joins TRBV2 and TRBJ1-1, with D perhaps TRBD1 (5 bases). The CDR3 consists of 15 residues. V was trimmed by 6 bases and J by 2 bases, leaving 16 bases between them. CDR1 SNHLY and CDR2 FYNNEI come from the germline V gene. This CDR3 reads CASSAPDGGNTEAFF. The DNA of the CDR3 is TGTGCCAGCAGCGCGCCTGACGGGGGTAACACTGAAGCTTTCTTT.

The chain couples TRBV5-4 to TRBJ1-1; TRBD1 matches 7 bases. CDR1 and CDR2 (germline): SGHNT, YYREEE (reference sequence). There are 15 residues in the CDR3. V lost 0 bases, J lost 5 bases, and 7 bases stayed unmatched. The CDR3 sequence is CASSLEGQPKTEAFF. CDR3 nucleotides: TGTGCCAGCAGCTTGGAGGGACAGCCGAAGACTGAAGCTTTCTTT.

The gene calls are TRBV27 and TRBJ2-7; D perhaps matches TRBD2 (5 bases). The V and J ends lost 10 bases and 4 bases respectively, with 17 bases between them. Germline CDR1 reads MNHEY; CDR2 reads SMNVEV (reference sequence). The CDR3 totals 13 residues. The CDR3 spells CATSPGTSYEQYF. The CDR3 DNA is TGTGCCACCTCACCGGGAACATCTTACGAGCAGTACTTC.

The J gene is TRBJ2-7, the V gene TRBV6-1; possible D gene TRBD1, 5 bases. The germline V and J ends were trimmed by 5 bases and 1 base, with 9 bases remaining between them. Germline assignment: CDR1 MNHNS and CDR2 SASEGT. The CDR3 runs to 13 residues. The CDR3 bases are TGTGCCAGCAGTCAGGGTATTTCCTACGAGCAGTACTTC. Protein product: CASSQGISYEQYF.

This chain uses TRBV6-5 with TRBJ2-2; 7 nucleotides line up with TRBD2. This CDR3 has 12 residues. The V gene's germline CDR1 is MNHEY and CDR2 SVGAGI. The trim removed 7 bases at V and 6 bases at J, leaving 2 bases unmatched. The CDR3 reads CASTGGPGELFF. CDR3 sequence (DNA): TGTGCCAGCACGGGGGGTCCCGGGGAGCTGTTTTTT.

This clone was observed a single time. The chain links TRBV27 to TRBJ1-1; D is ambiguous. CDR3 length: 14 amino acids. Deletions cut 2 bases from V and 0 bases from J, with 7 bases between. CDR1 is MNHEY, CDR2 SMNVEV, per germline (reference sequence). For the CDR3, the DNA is TGTGCCAGCAGTTTAACCTCAGTGAACACTGAAGCTTTCTTT. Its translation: CASSLTSVNTEAFF.

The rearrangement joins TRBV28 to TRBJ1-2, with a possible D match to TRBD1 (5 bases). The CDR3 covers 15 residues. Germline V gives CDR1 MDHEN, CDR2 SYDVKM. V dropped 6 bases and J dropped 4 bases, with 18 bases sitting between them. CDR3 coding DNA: TGTGCCAGCAGCCTACACCCGGGGGTATCCTATGGCTACACCTTC. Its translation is CASSLHPGVSYGYTF.

CDR3 sequence (DNA): TGTGCCAGCAGCGACAGGAGCTACAATGAGCAGTTCTTC. Its translation is CASSDRSYNEQFF. The chain carries TRBV25-1 and TRBJ2-1, with a possible D match to TRBD1 (6 bases). Trimming took 6 bases from V and 3 from J, leaving 9 bases between them. Per the germline V gene, CDR1 is MGHDK and CDR2 is SYGVNS. This CDR3 has 13 amino acids.

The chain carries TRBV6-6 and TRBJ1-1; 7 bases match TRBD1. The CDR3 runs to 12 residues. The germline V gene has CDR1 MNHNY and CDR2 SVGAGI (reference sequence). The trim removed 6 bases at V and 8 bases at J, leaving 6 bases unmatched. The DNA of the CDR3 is TGTGCCAGCAGGATGGGACAGCCAGAAGCTTTCTTT. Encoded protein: CASRMGQPEAFF.

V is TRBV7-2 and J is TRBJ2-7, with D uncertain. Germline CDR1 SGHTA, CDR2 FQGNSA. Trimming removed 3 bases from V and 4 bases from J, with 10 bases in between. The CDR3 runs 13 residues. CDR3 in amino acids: CASSLGNGYEQYF. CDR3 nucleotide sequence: TGTGCCAGCAGCTTGGGTAACGGGTACGAGCAGTACTTC.

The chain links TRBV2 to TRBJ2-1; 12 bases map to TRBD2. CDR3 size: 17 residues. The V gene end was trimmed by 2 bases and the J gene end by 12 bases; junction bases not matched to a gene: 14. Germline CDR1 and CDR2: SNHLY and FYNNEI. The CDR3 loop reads CASSEPRLAGGYLWQFF. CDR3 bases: TGTGCCAGCAGTGAACCCCGCCTAGCGGGGGGGTATCTATGGCAGTTCTTC.

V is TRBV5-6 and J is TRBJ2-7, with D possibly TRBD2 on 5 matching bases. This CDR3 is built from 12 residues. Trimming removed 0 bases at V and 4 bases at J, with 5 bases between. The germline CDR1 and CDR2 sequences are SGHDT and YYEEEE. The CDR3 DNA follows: TGTGCCAGCAGCTTGGGAGGGTACGAGCAGTACTTC. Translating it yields CASSLGGYEQYF.

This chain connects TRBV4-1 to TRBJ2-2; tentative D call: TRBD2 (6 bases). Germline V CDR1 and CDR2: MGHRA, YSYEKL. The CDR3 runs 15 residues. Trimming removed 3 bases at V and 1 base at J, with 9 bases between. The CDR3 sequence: CASSHGTQNTGELFF. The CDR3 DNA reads TGCGCCAGCAGCCATGGGACTCAGAACACCGGGGAGCTGTTTTTT.

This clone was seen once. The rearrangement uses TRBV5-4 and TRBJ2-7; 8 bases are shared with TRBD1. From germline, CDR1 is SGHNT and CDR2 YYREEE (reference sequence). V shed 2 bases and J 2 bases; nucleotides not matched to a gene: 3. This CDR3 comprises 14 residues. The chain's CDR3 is CASSLSTGAYEQYF. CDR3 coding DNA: TGTGCCAGCAGCTTATCGACAGGGGCCTACGAGCAGTACTTC.

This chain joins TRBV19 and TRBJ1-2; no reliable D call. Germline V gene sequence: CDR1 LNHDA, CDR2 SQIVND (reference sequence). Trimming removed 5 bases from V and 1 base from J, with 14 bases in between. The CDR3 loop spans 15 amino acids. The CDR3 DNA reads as TGTGCCAGTAGTTTCCGCAGGTCCGATAACTATGGCTACACCTTC. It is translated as CASSFRRSDNYGYTF.

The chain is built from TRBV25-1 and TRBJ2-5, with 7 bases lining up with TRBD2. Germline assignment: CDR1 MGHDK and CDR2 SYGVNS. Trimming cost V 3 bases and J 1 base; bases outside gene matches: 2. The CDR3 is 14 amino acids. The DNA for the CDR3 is TGTGCCAGCAGTGAGACTAGCTCCCAAGAGACCCAGTACTTC. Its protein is CASSETSSQETQYF. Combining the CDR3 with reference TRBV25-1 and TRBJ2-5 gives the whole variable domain EADIYQTPRYLVIGTGKKITLECSQTMGHDKMYWYQQDPGMELHLIHYSYGVNSTEKGDLSSESTVSRIRTEHFPLTLESARPSHTSQYLCASSETSSQETQYFGPGTRLLVL.

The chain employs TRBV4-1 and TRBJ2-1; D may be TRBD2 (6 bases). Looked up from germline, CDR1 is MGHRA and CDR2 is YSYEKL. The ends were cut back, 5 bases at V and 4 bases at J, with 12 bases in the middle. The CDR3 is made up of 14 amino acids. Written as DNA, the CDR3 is TGCGCCAGCAGCGGGGGACTGGGATACAATGAGCAGTTCTTC. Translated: CASSGGLGYNEQFF.

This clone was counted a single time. CDR3 sequence (DNA): TGTGCCAGCAGTTCGTATCAGAGGGAAAACACTGAAGCTTTCTTT. This sequence encodes CASSSYQRENTEAFF. The V and J genes are TRBV27 and TRBJ1-1; D unclear. The CDR3 length is 15 residues. Germline V gives CDR1 MNHEY, CDR2 SMNVEV (reference sequence). The ends were cut back, 4 bases at V and 2 bases at J, with 14 bases in the middle.

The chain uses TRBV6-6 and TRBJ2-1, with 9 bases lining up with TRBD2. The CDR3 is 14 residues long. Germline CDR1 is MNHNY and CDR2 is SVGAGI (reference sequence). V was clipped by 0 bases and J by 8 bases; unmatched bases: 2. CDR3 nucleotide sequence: TGTGCCAGCAGTTACTCTAGGACTAGCGATGAGCAGTTCTTC. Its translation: CASSYSRTSDEQFF.

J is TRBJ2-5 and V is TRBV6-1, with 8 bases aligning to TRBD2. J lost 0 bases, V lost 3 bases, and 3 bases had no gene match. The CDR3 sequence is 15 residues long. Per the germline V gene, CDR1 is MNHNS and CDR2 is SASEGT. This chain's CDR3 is CASSDLAGNQETQYF. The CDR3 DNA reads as TGTGCCAGCAGTGACTTAGCGGGAAACCAAGAGACCCAGTACTTC.

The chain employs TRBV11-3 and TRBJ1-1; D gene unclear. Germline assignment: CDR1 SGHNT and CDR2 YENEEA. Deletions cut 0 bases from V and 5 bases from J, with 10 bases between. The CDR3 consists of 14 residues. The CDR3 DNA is TGTGCCAGCAGCTTAGAAGGAGGGCATACTGAAGCTTTCTTT. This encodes CASSLEGGHTEAFF.

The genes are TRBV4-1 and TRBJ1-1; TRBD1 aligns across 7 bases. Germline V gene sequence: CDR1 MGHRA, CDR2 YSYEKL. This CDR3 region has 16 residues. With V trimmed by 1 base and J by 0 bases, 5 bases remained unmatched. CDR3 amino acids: CASSQGRGNVNTEAFF. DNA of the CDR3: TGCGCCAGCAGCCAAGGCAGGGGGAATGTGAACACTGAAGCTTTCTTT.